This T cell receptor beta chain was captured by sequencing in a study of Graves' ophthalmopathy and Graves' hyperthyroidism (dated by TCRdb to about 2018). Broadly, across the study: Peripheral blood was collected at initial diagnosis, prior to any treatment. In total, 135 blood samples were TCR-sequenced: approximately 42 ophthalmopathy, some 80 hyperthyroidism and approximately 17 hyperthyroidism-to-ophthalmopathy patients. To explore V-J signatures distinguishing ophthalmopathy from hyperthyroidism, a discovery set of roughly 98 patients (43 ophthalmopathy, around 55 stable hyperthyroidism) was enrolled. An independent validation cohort comprised around 19 hyperthyroidism patients and some 16 patients who later progressed from hyperthyroidism to ophthalmopathy. After sampling, hyperthyroidism patients received methimazole starting at 30 mg daily, and ophthalmopathy patients received high-dose intravenous methylprednisolone. The roughly 100 discovery patients were randomly divided into training and test sets at a 7:3 ratio. In roughly 6 hyperthyroidism patients, T-cell repertoires of thyroid tissue and blood were compared. The study used signatures of the TCR beta repertoire to tell Graves' ophthalmopathy apart from Graves' hyperthyroidism and to predict which patients would progress to ophthalmopathy.

V is shortened by 0 bases, J by 1 base, and the region joining them spans 7 bases. From a lookup of the germline V gene, CDR1 and CDR2 are SGHDT and YYEEEE. There are 14 amino acids in the CDR3, from cysteine to phenylalanine inclusive. Kept here is only the CDR3 DNA, which spans 42 bases and is read in frame from base 1. This clonotype was seen ten or more times. The antigen it recognizes is unknown. No base qualities exist here, and no much larger clone lies one base off it. Stable hyperthyroidism was defined as no progression to ophthalmopathy within 18 months of follow-up. Patients with hyperthyroidism were aged 18 to 65 years, had been newly diagnosed, and had a disease duration of less than 2 months. Patients with other autoimmune diseases, uncontrolled infections, pregnancy or lactation were excluded from the study. Diagnosis was based on clinical symptoms, serum thyroxine, TRAb, thyroid ultrasound and orbital computed tomography. Ficoll-Paque density gradient centrifugation was used to isolate PBMCs from 10 ml of fresh peripheral blood. Total RNA was extracted with Trizol reagent and quality-checked on an Agilent 2100 Bioanalyzer.

TCR beta CDR3 regions were amplified from RNA transcripts for repertoire sequencing. HTBI primers and the Qiagen OneStep RT-PCR kit were used in a first-round RT-PCR, which was followed by a second-round multiplex PCR, size selection and purification. The libraries underwent paired-end sequencing with 100 bp reads on an Illumina HiSeq2000. Per the original workflow: SOAPnuke was used for read processing, and reads with adapters, uncalled bases, a mean Phred below 15, or no exact constant-primer or identifier match were discarded. COPE v1.2.5 was used to merge high-quality paired reads. Clonotypes were defined as unique nucleotide sequences and were aligned to IMGT TRB V, D and J references using MiTCR v1.1. Only V-J combinations with frequency above 0.0001 were analysed, covering about 99% of repertoires. A TCR clonal expansion and chaos score per V-J combination was defined as the ratio of F50 clonal expansion to chaos observed in the TCRdist matrix. Welch's t-statistics and random forest were used to reduce features to about 13 V-J combinations, which were fed into a naive Bayes classifier. Thyroid-blood repertoire similarity was quantified with the Morisita-Horn index. The public reads were run again by TCRdb, first through fastp at Q25 and then through MiXCR, and only productive beta chains were kept. Every distinct CDR3 protein forms one entry, paired with its most common genes and DNA. TCRdb, not the authors, supplied the V and J calls. The sample table holds about 390,000 distinct CDR3 sequences, of which 15% were seen once. The top ten hold 5.5% to 7% of the sample.

Study-wide conclusions, independent of this receptor: Most expanded thyroid clonotypes with frequency above 0.001 were also detected in blood, suggesting blood repertoires may reflect the thyroid immune response. In validation, the model predicted ophthalmopathy progression with about 70% sensitivity and 72% to 80% specificity; 12 predicted patients were CT-confirmed with GO in a median of approximately 6.5 months. In cross-validation, the 13-signature model distinguished ophthalmopathy from stable hyperthyroidism with more than 85% sensitivity and around 83% specificity, while in the test set the corresponding values were about 80% and 75%. Sample size was not statistically predetermined, and group allocation was not concealed from the investigators.

The sample taken for sequencing was peripheral blood. The sequence is built from TRBV5-6 and TRBJ2-5; too little of a D gene remains to name it. The sequence derives from a woman between 18 and 29 years old with stable Graves' hyperthyroidism. Donor details come from another sample of the same person, matched by shared clones. The encoded CDR3 is CASSLVRRQETQYF. At the DNA level, the sequence is TGTGCCAGCAGCTTGGTAAGACGCCAAGAGACCCAGTACTTC. With all but the CDR3 taken from the reference TRBV5-6 and TRBJ2-5 genes, the full variable domain is: DAGVTQSPTHLIKTRGQQVTLRCSPKSGHDTVSWYQQALGQGPQFIFQYYEEEERQRGNFPDRFSGHQFPNYSSELNVNALLLGDSALYLCASSLVRRQETQYFGPGTRLLVL.